This T cell receptor beta chain was captured by sequencing in a study of blood T cell repertoires in COVID-19. The germline V and J ends were trimmed by 5 bases and 1 base, with 8 bases remaining between them. This CDR3 is built from 13 residues. Per germline, CDR1 SGHAT and CDR2 FQNNGV. TCRdb keeps only in-frame clones here, not all; method: immunoSEQ multiplex PCR. The data contain around 150,000 clones, 85% to 95% of them singletons. The material sequenced was peripheral blood. This rearrangement joins TRBV11-2 to TRBJ1-1; D possibly corresponds to TRBD1 (5 bases). This TCR was recovered from a woman aged 45-59 years with acute or convalescent COVID-19. The CDR3 DNA sequence: TGTGCCAGCAGCACAGGAAAGAACACTGAAGCTTTCTTT. Amino acid sequence: CASSTGKNTEAFF.